This TCR beta chain was recorded in a study of CD8 T cell repertoires and HIV-1 epitope variants (dated by TCRdb to the early 2020s). Regarding the research as a whole: T cells were stimulated in separate culture wells with each of twenty-five peptides representing autologous and known Gag and Nef epitope variants. A CMV, EBV and flu peptide pool, the Ebola AY9 epitope as negative control, and a no-peptide well were included as control conditions. The epitopes tested covered three Gag epitope families plus Nef HW9 and YT9. Using the EasySep Human T Cell Enrichment Kit, T cells were enriched and then co-cultured with an equal number of autologous T cell-negative cells acting as antigen-presenting cells. Cultures were maintained for nine to eleven days in IMDM with gentamicin, and half-media changes adding IL-2, IL-7 and IL-15 were performed on days 3 and 7. A 1M T cell aliquot was kept as an uncultured baseline condition, separate from the roughly 87 T cell cultures. A total of 83 T cell cultures were run, with each culture condition performed in triplicate except for one peptide, which was performed in duplicate.

This clone was picked up a small number of times. This receptor's antigen is unknown. Base qualities are missing; no much larger clone stands one base away. Sequencing of TCR beta CDR3 regions was done on the immunoSEQ platform at survey depth. The QIAamp DNA micro kit was used to extract genomic DNA from every cultured and uncultured CD8+ T cell population. Turning to the authors' computational methods: Samples with under 5,000 productive reads were excluded, and this exclusion removed about 6% of the roughly 75 HIV peptide-stimulated cultures. Sequences were trimmed to CDR3 by a MANAFEST web app, and nonproductive sequences, CDR3s under 5 amino acids, and sequences not starting with C or ending with F/W were removed. For a clonotype to count as antigen-specific, the clonotype had to expand relative to the no-peptide control in at least 2 of 3 replicates at FDR 0.01, and only within one epitope family. A frequency at least fivefold higher than in wells stimulated with peptides from other epitope families was additionally required for specific clonotypes. The clones in this table, taken by TCRdb from immuneACCESS, are in-frame only. Not every clone is retained; where verified, under half of the shortfall comes from an unresolved V gene, and the cause of the rest is unknown. D and trimming were read from the DNA, whereas the V and J calls and clone size are those reported in that table. The sample has approximately 5,000 clones on record, 55% to 80% of them singletons. Over 35% of the sample goes to the ten largest clones.

The CDR3 covers 15 residues, taking in both the cysteine and the phenylalanine. The entry retains the CDR3 DNA only, 45 bases that are in frame from base 1. Clipping removes 2 bases from V and 7 bases from J, with 6 as the unmatched junction base count. The germline V gene (reference sequence) yields SGHNT for CDR1 and YYREEE for CDR2. On the study overall, not on this receptor specifically: Four or five clonotypes recognized the Nef KF9 family and one clonotype recognized the HW9 family, while no responses were seen to the TAALDMSHF plasma variant. The assay identified only TCR beta chains and indicated proliferation in response to antigen, without indicating T cell function or cytokine profile. The study identified roughly nine antigen-specific TCR beta clonotypes, over 5 of which appeared to be cross-reactive for autologous or known escape epitope variants.

The EasySep Human CD8+ T Cell Enrichment Kit was used on day 10 to isolate CD8+ T cells from every culture. The chain couples TRBV5-4 to TRBJ2-1; 10 bases in the junction line up with TRBD1. The sequence came from a male donor with HIV. Sequencing was carried out using cultured CD8+ T cells derived from PBMCs. Read as DNA, the sequence is TGTGCCAGCAGCTTTCGACAGGGGGCTAAAAATGAGCAGTTCTTC. The translation is CASSFRQGAKNEQFF.